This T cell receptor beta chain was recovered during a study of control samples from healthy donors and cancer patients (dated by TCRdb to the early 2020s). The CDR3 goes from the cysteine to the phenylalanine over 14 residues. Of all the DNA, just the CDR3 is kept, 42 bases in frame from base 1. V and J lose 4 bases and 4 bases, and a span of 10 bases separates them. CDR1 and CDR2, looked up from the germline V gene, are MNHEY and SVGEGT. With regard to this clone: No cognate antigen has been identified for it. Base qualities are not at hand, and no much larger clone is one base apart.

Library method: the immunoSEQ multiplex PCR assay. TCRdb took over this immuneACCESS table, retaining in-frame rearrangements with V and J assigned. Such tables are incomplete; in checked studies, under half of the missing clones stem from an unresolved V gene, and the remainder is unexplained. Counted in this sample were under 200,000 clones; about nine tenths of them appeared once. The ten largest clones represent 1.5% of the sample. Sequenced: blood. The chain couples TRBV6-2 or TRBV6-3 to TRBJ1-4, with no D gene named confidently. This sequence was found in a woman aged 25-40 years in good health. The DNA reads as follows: TGTGCCAGCAGTTCAGGACGAGTTAATGAAAAACTGTTTTTT. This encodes CASSSGRVNEKLFF.